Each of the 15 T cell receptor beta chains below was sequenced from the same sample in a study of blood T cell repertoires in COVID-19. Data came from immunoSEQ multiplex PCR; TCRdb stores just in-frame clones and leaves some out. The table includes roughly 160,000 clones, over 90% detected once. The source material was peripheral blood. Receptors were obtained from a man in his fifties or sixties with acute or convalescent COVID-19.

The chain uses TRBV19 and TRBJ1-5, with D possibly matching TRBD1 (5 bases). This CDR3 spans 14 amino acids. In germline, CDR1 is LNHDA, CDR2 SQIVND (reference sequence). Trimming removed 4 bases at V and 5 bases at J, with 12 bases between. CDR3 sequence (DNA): TGTGCCAGTAGTAGGCGGGGCGGCGATCAGCCCCAGCATTTT. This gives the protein CASSRRGGDQPQHF.

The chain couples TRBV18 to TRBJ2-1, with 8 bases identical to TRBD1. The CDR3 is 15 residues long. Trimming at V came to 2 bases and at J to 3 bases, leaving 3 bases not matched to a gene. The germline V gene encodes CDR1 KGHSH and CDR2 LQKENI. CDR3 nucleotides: TGTGCCAGCTCACCAGAGACAGGGGTCTACAATGAGCAGTTCTTC. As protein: CASSPETGVYNEQFF.

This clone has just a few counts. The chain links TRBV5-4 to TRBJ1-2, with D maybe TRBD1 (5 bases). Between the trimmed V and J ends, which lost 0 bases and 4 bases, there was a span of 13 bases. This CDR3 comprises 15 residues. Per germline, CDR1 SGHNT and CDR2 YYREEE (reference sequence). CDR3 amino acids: CASSLEAGVIYGYTF. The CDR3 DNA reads TGTGCCAGCAGCTTGGAGGCGGGGGTAATCTATGGCTACACCTTC. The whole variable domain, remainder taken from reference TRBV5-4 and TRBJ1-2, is ETGVTQSPTHLIKTRGQQVTLRCSSQSGHNTVSWYQQALGQGPQFIFQYYREEENGRGNFPPRFSGLQFPNYSSELNVNALELDDSALYLCASSLEAGVIYGYTFGSGTRLTVV.

The CDR3 DNA is TGTGCCAGCAGCATTGGTTGGGCTAGCGGGGGCCCTAGCACAGATACGCAGTATTTT. The encoded protein is CASSIGWASGGPSTDTQYF. The rearrangement uses TRBV21-1 and TRBJ2-3; the DNA was not compared with TRBD2, the D call given in the table. TRBV21-1 is marked as a pseudogene. CDR3 length: 19 residues.

The CDR3 spells CASSLAATRGYNEQFF. The CDR3 DNA reads as TGCGCCAGCAGCTTGGCGGCTACCCGGGGGTACAATGAGCAGTTCTTC. This chain links TRBV5-1 with TRBJ2-1; D may be TRBD2 (6 bases). This CDR3 has 16 residues. Trimming stripped 0 bases from V and 4 bases from J, with 14 bases between. Germline lookup yields CDR1 SGHRS and CDR2 YFSETQ.

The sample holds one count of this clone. CDR3 in amino acids: CASSPQGRRETQYF. CDR3 coding DNA: TGTGCCAGCAGCCCCCAGGGGCGCAGGGAGACCCAGTACTTC. V usage is TRBV5-5 and J usage is TRBJ2-5, with D tentatively TRBD1 (6 bases). CDR3 size: 14 residues. Germline loops: CDR1 SGHKS, CDR2 YYEKEE (reference sequence). V gave up 4 bases and J gave up 5 bases, with 15 bases separating them.

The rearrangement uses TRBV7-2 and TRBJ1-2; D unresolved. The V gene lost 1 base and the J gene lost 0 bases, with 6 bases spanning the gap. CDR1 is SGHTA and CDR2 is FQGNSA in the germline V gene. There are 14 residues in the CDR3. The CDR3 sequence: CASSLDYSNYGYTF. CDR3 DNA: TGTGCCAGCAGCTTAGATTACTCTAACTATGGCTACACCTTC.

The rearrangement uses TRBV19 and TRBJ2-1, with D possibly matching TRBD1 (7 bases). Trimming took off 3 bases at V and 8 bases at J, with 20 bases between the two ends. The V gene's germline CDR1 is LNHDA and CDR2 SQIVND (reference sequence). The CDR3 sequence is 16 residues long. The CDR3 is CASSIMAGGFRYEQFF. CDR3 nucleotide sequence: TGTGCCAGTAGTATCATGGCAGGGGGGTTTCGTTATGAGCAGTTCTTC.

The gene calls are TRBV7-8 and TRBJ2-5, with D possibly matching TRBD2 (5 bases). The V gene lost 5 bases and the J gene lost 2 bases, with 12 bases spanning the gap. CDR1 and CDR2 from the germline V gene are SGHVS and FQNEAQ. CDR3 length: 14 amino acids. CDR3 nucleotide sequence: TGTGCCAGCAGCCGAGGGCCCCAACAAGAGACCCAGTACTTC. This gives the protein CASSRGPQQETQYF.

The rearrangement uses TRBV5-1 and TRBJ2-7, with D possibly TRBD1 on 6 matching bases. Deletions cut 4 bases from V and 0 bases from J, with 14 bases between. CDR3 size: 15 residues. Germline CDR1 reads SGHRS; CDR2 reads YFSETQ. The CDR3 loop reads CASSIAGTNSYEQYF. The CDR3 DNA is TGCGCCAGCAGCATTGCCGGGACAAACTCCTACGAGCAGTACTTC.

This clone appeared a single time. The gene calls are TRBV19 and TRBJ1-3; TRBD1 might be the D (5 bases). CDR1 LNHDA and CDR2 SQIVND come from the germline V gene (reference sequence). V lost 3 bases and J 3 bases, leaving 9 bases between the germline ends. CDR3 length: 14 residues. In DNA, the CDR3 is TGTGCCAGTAGTATCGGACATATTGGAAACACCATATATTTT. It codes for CASSIGHIGNTIYF. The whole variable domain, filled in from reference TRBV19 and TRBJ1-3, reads DGGITQSPKYLFRKEGQNVTLSCEQNLNHDAMYWYRQDPGQGLRLIYYSQIVNDFQKGDIAEGYSVSREKKESFPLTVTSAQKNPTAFYLCASSIGHIGNTIYFGEGSWLTVV.

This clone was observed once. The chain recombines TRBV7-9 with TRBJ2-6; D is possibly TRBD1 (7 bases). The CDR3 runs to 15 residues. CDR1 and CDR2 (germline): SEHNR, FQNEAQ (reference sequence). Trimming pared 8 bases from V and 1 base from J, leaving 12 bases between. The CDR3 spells CASGPGGSGANVLTF. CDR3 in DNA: TGTGCCAGCGGACCAGGGGGGTCTGGGGCCAACGTCCTGACTTTC.

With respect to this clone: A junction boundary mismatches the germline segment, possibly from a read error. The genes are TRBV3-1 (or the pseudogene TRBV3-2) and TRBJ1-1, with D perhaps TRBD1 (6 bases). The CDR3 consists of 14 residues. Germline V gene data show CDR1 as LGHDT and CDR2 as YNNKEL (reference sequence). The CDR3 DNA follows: TGTGCCAGCAGCCAAGGTCCGACGGGACACTCGGTGAGGTTT. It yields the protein CASSQGPTGHSVRF.

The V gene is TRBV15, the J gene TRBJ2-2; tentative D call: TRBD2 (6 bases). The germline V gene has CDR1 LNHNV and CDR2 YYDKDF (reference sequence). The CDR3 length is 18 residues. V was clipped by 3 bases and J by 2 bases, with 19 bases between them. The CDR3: CATSREGPGTGNTGELFF. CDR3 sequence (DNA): TGTGCCACCAGCAGGGAGGGACCCGGGACCGGCAACACCGGGGAGCTGTTTTTT.

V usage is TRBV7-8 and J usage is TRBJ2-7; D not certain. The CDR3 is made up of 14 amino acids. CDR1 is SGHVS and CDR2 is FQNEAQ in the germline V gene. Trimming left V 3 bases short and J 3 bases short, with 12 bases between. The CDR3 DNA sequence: TGTGCCAGCAGCTTGTCAACTCACCTCTACGAGCAGTACGTC. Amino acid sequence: CASSLSTHLYEQYV.